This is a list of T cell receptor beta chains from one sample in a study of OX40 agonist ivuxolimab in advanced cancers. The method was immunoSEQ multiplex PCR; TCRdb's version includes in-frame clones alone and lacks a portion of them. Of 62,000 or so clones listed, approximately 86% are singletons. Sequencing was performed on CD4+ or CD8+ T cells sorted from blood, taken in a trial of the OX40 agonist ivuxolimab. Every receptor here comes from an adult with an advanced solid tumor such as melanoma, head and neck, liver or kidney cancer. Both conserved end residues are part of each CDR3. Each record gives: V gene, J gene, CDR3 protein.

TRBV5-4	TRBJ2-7	CASSLAAPDNEQYF
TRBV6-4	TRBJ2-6	CASSGQVVPGANVLTF
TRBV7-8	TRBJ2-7	CASSPRQGAREQYF
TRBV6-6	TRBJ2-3	CASGTDTQYF
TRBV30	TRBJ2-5	CAWSVGGFVKQTQYF
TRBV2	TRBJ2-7	CASLTTGSSYEQYF
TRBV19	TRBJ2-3	CASTAGGGGTDTQYF
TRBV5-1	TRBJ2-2	CASSFWAGGFTGELFF
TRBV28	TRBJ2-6	CASSFAGTGKSGANVLTF
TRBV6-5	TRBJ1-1	CASRKNTGTEAFF
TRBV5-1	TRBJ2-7	CASSLPRPGLGHYEQYF
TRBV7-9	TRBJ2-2	CASSSPLFSAGGELFF
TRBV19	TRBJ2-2	CASSITAGDTGELFF
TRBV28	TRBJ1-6	CASSAISTYNSPLHF
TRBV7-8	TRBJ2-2	CASSLGLAGGPNTGELFF
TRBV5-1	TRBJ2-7	CASSLQGGTREPLGQSYEQYF
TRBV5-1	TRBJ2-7	CASSLIGQRALISDEQYF
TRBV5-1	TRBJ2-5	CASRTSSGETQYF
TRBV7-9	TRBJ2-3	CASSRDRVGTDTQYF
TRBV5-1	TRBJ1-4	CASSSSGTRGEKLFF
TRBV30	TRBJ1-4	CAWSPPLDYEKLFF
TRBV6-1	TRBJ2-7	CASSEASGPYEQYF
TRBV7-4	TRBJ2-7	CASSATSNSYEQYF
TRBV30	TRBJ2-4	CAWSSGYRESIQYF
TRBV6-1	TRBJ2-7	CASSEDWGEGYEQYF
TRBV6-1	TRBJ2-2	CASNHRVRAGELFF
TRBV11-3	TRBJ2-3	CASSARQGTDTQYF
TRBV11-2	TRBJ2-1	CASSPLLDQTTGQFF
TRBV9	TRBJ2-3	CASSVEGVDTQYF
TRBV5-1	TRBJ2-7	CASSLGGGGYEQYF
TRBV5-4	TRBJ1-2	CASSHTNEGNYGYTF
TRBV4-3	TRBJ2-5	CASSQSIARETQYF
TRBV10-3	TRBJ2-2	CAISEKLAENTGELFF
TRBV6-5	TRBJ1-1	CASSYSRDTEAFF
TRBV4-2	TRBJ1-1	CASSQDGGDQAFF
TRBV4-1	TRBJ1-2	CASSQVRLVTNYGYTF
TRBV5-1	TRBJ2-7	CASSLFAESLSYEQYF
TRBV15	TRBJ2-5	CATSRGRDNHQETQYF
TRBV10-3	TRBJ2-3	CATNDARDEADTQYF
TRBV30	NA	CAWTNPMQGPYEQYF
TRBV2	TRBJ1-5	CASSGQVNQPQHF
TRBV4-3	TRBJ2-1	CASSPHGRSGSSNEQFF
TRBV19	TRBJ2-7	CASSITISGKVYEQYF
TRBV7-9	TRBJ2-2	CASSPLEEYFLNTGELFF